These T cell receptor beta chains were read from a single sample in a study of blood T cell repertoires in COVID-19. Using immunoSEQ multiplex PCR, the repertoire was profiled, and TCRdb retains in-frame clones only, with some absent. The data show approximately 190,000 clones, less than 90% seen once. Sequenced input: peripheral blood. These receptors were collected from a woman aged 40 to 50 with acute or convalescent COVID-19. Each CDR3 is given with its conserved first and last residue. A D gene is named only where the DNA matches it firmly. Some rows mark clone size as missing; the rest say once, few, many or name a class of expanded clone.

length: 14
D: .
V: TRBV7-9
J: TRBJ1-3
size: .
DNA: TGTGCCAGCAGCTCTCGTCTCTCTGGAAACACCATATATTTT
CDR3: CASSSRLSGNTIYF

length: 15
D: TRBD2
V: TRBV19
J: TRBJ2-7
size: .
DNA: TGTGCCAGTAGTGCCCAAACTAGCGGGAGCCACGAGCAGTACTTC
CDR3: CASSAQTSGSHEQYF

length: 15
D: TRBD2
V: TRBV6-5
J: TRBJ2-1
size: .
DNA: TGTGCCAGCAGTCGGGGGCTAGCGGGAGGAGGTGAGCAGTTCTTC
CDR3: CASSRGLAGGGEQFF

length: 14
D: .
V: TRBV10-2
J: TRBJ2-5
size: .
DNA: TGCGCCAGCAAGGCAGCGCCAGCAACGGAGACCCAGTACTTC
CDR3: CASKAAPATETQYF

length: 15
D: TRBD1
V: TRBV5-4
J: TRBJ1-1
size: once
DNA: TGTGCCAGCAGCCCTCGGACAGGACCCAACACTGAAGCTTTCTTT
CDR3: CASSPRTGPNTEAFF

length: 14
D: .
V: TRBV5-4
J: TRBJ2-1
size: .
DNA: TGTGCCAGCAGCCTGGGGGGCAAAGGGAATGAGCAGTTCTTC
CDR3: CASSLGGKGNEQFF

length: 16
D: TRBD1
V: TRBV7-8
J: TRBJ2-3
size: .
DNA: TGTGCCAGCAGCTTGGGGGACAGGGGGTTCACAGATACGCAGTATTTT
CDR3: CASSLGDRGFTDTQYF

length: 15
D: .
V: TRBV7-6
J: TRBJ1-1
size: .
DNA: TGTGCCAGCAGCCCCGAAGGGACAATTGGCGCTGAAGCTTTCTTT
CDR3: CASSPEGTIGAEAFF

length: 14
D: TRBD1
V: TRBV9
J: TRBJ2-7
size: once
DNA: TGTGCCAGCAGCGGACGACAGGGTAGTATCGGGCAGTACTTC
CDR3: CASSGRQGSIGQYF

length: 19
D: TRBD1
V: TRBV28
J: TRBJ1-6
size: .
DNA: TGTGCCAGCAGTTCCATCCGGACAGGGGAGGTGTCCTATAATTCACCCCTCCACTTT
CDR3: CASSSIRTGEVSYNSPLHF

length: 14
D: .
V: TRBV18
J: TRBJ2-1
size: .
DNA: TGTGCCAGCTCAGCCTCGGACAGTCACAATGAGCAGTTCTTC
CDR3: CASSASDSHNEQFF

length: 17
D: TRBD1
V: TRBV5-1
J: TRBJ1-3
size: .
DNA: TGCGCCAGCAGCTTTTTTGTGACAGGGAACTCTGGAAACACCATATATTTT
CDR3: CASSFFVTGNSGNTIYF

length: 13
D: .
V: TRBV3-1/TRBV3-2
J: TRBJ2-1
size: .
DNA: TGTGCCAGCAGTCCCAGCACTAACAATGAGCAGTTCTTC
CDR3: CASSPSTNNEQFF

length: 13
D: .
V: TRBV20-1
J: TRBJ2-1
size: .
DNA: TGCAGTGCTAGTCATGTGCGGAACAATGAGCAGTTCTTC
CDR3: CSASHVRNNEQFF

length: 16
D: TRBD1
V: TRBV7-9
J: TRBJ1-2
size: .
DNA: TGTGCCAGCAGCTCCGTTAGACAGGGCCTTGGCTATGGCTACACCTTC
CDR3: CASSSVRQGLGYGYTF

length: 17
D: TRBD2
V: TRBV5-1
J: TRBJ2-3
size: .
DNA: TGCGCCAGCAGCTTGGACCCGACTAGCGGGGGGTCAGATACGCAGTATTTT
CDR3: CASSLDPTSGGSDTQYF

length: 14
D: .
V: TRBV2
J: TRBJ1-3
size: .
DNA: TGTGCCAGCGGGAGGGGGAACTCTGGAAACACCATATATTTT
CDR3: CASGRGNSGNTIYF

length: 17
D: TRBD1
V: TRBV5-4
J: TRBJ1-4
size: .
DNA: TGTGCCAGCAGCTGGGCGGGACAGGGGGCCGGGGGTGAAAAACTGTTTTTT
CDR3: CASSWAGQGAGGEKLFF

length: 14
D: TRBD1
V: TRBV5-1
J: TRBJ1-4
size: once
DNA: TGCGCCAGCAGCTTGGGACAGGGGGATGAAAAACTGTTTTTT
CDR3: CASSLGQGDEKLFF

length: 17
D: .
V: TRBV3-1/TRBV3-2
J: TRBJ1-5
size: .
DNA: TGTGCCAGCAGCCCTGCATTCGGGGTTCGGGGCAATCAGCCCCAGCATTTT
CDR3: CASSPAFGVRGNQPQHF

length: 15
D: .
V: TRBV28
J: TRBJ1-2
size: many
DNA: TGTGCCAGCAGGCCTCGAACCACAGGGATCGAGGGCTACACCTTC
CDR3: CASRPRTTGIEGYTF

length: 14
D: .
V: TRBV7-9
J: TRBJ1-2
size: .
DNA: TGTGCCAGCAGCCCCCCCGGTGGAGACTATGGCTACACCTTC
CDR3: CASSPPGGDYGYTF

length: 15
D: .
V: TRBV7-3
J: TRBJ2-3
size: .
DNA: TGTGCCAGCAGCTTAACGTATACTAGCACAGATACGCAGTATTTT
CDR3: CASSLTYTSTDTQYF

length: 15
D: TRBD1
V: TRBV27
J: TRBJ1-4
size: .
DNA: TGTGCCAGCAGTTCCACAGGGGGTATTAGTGAAAAACTGTTTTTT
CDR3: CASSSTGGISEKLFF

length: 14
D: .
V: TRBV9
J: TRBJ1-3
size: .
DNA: TGTGCCAGCAGCGAACTTAGCTCTGGAAACACCATATATTTT
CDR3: CASSELSSGNTIYF

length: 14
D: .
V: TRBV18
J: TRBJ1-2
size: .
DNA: TGTGCCAGCTCGCGGGCGATACAAGGCGAGGGCTACACCTTC
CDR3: CASSRAIQGEGYTF

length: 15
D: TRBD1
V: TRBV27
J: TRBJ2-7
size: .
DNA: TGTGCCAGCATAAACAGGGGTATTGGGTTTTACGAGCAGTACTTC
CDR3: CASINRGIGFYEQYF

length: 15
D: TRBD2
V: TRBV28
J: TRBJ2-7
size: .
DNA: TGTGCCAGCAGTTTAATGCGGGGGTGGATCCACGAGCAGTACTTC
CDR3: CASSLMRGWIHEQYF

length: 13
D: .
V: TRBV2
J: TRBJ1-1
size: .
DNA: TGTGCCAGCAAAATGACAGCAAACACTGAAGCTTTCTTT
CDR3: CASKMTANTEAFF

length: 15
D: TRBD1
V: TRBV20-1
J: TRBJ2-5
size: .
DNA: TGCAGTGCTAGTTGGAGACAGGGACCACAAGAGACCCAGTACTTC
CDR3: CSASWRQGPQETQYF

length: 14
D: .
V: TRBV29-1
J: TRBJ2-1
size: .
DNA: TGCAGCGTTGTGGACGGGAGCTCCTACAATGAGCAGTTCTTC
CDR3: CSVVDGSSYNEQFF

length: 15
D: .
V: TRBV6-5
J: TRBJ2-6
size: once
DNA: TGTGCCAGCTTTCTCGGGGGCTCTGGGGCCAACGTCCTGACTTTC
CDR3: CASFLGGSGANVLTF

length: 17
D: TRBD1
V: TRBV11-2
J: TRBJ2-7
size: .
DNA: TGTGCCAGCAGCCCCACAGGGGACCCTGAAGACTACTACGAGCAGTACTTC
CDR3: CASSPTGDPEDYYEQYF

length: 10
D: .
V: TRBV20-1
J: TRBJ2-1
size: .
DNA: TGCAGTGCCTACGCGGGTGAGCAGTTCTTC
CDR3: CSAYAGEQFF

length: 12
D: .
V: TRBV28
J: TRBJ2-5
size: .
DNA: TGTGCCAGCAGGGCATCACAAGAGACCCAGTACTTC
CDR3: CASRASQETQYF

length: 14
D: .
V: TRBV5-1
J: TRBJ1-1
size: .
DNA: TGCGCCAGCAGCTTGGATCTGGGGGCCACTGAAGCTTTCTTT
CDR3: CASSLDLGATEAFF

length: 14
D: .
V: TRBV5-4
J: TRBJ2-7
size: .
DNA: TGTGCCAGCAGCGGGGGGACGGGCTCCTACGAGCAGTACTTC
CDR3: CASSGGTGSYEQYF

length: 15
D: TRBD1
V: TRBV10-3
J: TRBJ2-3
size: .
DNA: TGTGCCATCAGGGTTGGGACAGGGGGGGCAGATACGCAGTATTTT
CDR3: CAIRVGTGGADTQYF

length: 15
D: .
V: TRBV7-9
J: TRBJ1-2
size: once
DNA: TGTGCCAGCAGCCAGCCCGAGGGGGGGGTAATGGGCTACACCTTC
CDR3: CASSQPEGGVMGYTF

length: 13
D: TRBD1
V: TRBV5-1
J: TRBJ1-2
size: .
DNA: TGCGCCAGCAGGGAACAGGGGGCTGATGGCTACACCTTC
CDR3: CASREQGADGYTF

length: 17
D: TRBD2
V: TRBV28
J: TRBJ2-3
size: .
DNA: TGTGCCAGCAGTTTCCCTTCGTCGGGGGGGCCCCGGGATACGCAGTATTTT
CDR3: CASSFPSSGGPRDTQYF

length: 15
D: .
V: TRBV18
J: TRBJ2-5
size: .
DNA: TGTGCCAGCTCACCATCTCTTTTTCCCCAAGAGACCCAGTACTTC
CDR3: CASSPSLFPQETQYF

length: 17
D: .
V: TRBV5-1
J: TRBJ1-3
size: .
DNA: TGCGCCAGCAGCTCCCAAGTCGGCGATGGCGGTGGAAACACCATATATTTT
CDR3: CASSSQVGDGGGNTIYF

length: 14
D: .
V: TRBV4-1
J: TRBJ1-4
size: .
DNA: TGCGCCAGCAGCCACCAACAGAGCGGTGAAAAACTGTTTTTT
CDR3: CASSHQQSGEKLFF

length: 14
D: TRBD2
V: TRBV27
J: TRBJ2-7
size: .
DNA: TGTGCCAGCACCCGAACAGCGGGAGCCTACGAGCAGTACTTC
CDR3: CASTRTAGAYEQYF

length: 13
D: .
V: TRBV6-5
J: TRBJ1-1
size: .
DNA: TGTGCCAGCAGTAAGAAGCAGAACACTGAAGCTTTCTTT
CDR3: CASSKKQNTEAFF

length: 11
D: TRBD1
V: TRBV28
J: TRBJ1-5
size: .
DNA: TGCGGGACAGGGAAACGGCAGCCCCAGCATTTT
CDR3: CGTGKRQPQHF